The clone carrying this TCR beta chain has more than one count but fewer than ten. Germline CDR1 DFQATT, CDR2 SNEGSKA (reference sequence). The CDR3 is 15 residues long. Trimming shortened V by 0 bases and J by 2 bases, and 11 bases separated the two germline ends. This entry comes from a study of blood T cells in healthy people across ages. Together with a sample-barcoded 5' primer, a J-beta primer mix was included in a second PCR lasting 7 to 11 cycles. TCRdb reprocessed the 5' RACE reads via MiXCR and lists one record per CDR3 protein. The sample carries 1.5 million to 2 million distinct CDR3 sequences, 39% recorded once. Samples each had at least 6 micrograms of total RNA extracted.

The receptor was derived from a human donor in good health. V usage is TRBV20-1 and J usage is TRBJ2-4; D may be TRBD1 (5 bases). The specimen sequenced was blood. The CDR3, as DNA: TGCAGTGCTAGAGAAGGGGCTTCCCCCAAAAACATTCAGTACTTC. Its translation: CSAREGASPKNIQYF.